These T cell receptor beta chains were read from a single sample in a study of PD-L1 blockade in urothelial cancer. Clones were read by immunoSEQ multiplex PCR, and TCRdb kept only the in-frame ones, dropping some. The sample has about 50,000 clones; roughly 78% are singletons. The sample was PBMCs, taken around atezolizumab (anti-PD-L1) treatment. Receptors originate from a man between 65 and 80 years old with urothelial cancer. CDR3s include the opening cysteine and the closing phenylalanine or tryptophan. The D gene is left open where the match is weak. A clone size is listed for some rows: how often the clone was seen (once, few, many), or a class if it is expanded.

>TRBV5-4|.|TRBJ1-3|.
TGTGCCAGCAGTCCCGACAGTGGCTCTGGAAACACCATATATTTT
CASSPDSGSGNTIYF
>TRBV19|.|TRBJ2-7|TRBD2
TGTGCCAGTAGTATACGGACTAGCGGGGGACCCTACGAGCAGTACTTC
CASSIRTSGGPYEQYF
>TRBV2|.|TRBJ1-1|TRBD1
TGTGCCAGCAGTGCGGAGGGGGCGATGAACACTGAAGCTTTCTTT
CASSAEGAMNTEAFF
>TRBV18|.|TRBJ2-1|TRBD2
TGTGCCAGCTCACGACTAGCGGGAGTTAACAATGAGCAGTTCTTC
CASSRLAGVNNEQFF
>TRBV30|.|TRBJ1-1|.
TGTGCCTGGAGTGTACTACAGGGGAACACTGAAGCTTTCTTT
CAWSVLQGNTEAFF
>TRBV28|once|TRBJ1-1|TRBD1
TGTGCCAGCATAAGGGGGCCGAACACTGAAGCTTTCTTT
CASIRGPNTEAFF
>TRBV2|.|TRBJ2-1|TRBD1
TGTGCCAGCAGGTTGGACAGGGAAAATGAGCAGTTCTTC
CASRLDRENEQFF
>TRBV7-9|.|TRBJ1-5|.
TGTGCCAGCAGCTTAGGCGGGGGTGAGCCCCAGCATTTT
CASSLGGGEPQHF
>TRBV4-1|.|TRBJ2-7|.
TGCGCCAGCAGCCAAGGCGGGCGGGACGCCCTCTACGAGCAGTACTTC
CASSQGGRDALYEQYF
>TRBV6-5|.|TRBJ2-1|.
TGTGCCAGCAGTTACCGCAGGGGTCGAGACTACAATGAGCAGTTCTTC
CASSYRRGRDYNEQFF
>TRBV6-6|once|TRBJ2-3|TRBD1
TGTGCCAGCAGATCTCCCGGGACAGCTAGCACAGATACGCAGTATTTT
CASRSPGTASTDTQYF
>TRBV9|.|TRBJ2-7|.
TGTGCCAGCAGCGTATCGGGGGGCCCCTCCTACGAGCAGTACTTC
CASSVSGGPSYEQYF
>TRBV19|.|TRBJ1-5|.
TGTGCCAGTAGTATGAGGACAGCTCAGCATTTT
CASSMRTAQHF
>TRBV19|.|TRBJ1-5|.
TGTGCCAGTAGTATAGGTCTCGCGGGGGGCGTTCAGCCCCAGCATTTT
CASSIGLAGGVQPQHF
>TRBV6-5|.|TRBJ1-2|TRBD1
TGTGCCAGCAGTACCGACAGGGACTATGGCTACACCTTC
CASSTDRDYGYTF
>TRBV5-1|.|TRBJ2-7|.
TGCGCCAGCAGCTTGGGGGAGTGGGGCGAGCAGTACTTC
CASSLGEWGEQYF
>TRBV6-6|.|TRBJ2-7|.
TGTGCCAGCAGGCTGACTGGGGCAAGCCCCTACGAGCAGTACTTC
CASRLTGASPYEQYF
>TRBV20-1|.|TRBJ2-7|.
TGCAGCGCCCGGACTGAACTCGAGCAGTACTTC
CSARTELEQYF
>TRBV11-2|.|TRBJ1-1|TRBD1
TGTGCCAGCAGCGTTAGGGGTCGACAGGGGGCGAACACTGAAGCTTTCTTT
CASSVRGRQGANTEAFF
>TRBV14|.|TRBJ2-2|TRBD2
TGTGCCAGCAGCCAAGGACTAGCGGGACCCACCGGGGAGCTGTTTTTT
CASSQGLAGPTGELFF
>TRBV30|.|TRBJ1-1|TRBD1
TGTGCCTGGACCCCTCCGGGACAGGGGGAGGCTTTCTTT
CAWTPPGQGEAFF
>TRBV6-6|.|TRBJ1-2|TRBD1
TGTGCACTCCGGGACAGGGACGCCTATGGCTACACCTTC
CALRDRDAYGYTF
>TRBV5-1|.|TRBJ2-5|.
TGCGCCAGCAGCTTTGATCAGGGAGAGACCCAGTACTTC
CASSFDQGETQYF
>TRBV10-2|.|TRBJ2-7|TRBD2
TGCGCCACCAAGGGGCTAGCGGGAGGGGGCGAGCAGTACTTC
CATKGLAGGGEQYF
>TRBV28|.|TRBJ2-7|TRBD1
TGTGCCAGCAGTTTAGGCTACCGGGACAGGACCTACGAGCAGTACTTC
CASSLGYRDRTYEQYF
>TRBV27|.|TRBJ2-7|.
TGTGCCAGCAGTTTAGGTCCGGGAACAGCCTACGAGCAGTACTTC
CASSLGPGTAYEQYF
>TRBV5-1|.|TRBJ2-7|.
TGCGCCAGCAGCTTGGATCTAGAGCAGTACTTC
CASSLDLEQYF
>TRBV19|.|TRBJ1-2|TRBD1
TGTGCCAGTAGTATCACGCTAGACAGGGGGTCTCGTGTTGGCTACACCTTC
CASSITLDRGSRVGYTF
>TRBV7-2|.|TRBJ1-4|.
TGTGCCAGCAGCTCTACAGGGAGTGGATATGAAAAACTGTTTTTT
CASSSTGSGYEKLFF
>TRBV5-1|.|TRBJ2-1|TRBD2
TGCGCCAGCAGCCCCGGGACTAGCGTCAATGAGCAGTTCTTC
CASSPGTSVNEQFF